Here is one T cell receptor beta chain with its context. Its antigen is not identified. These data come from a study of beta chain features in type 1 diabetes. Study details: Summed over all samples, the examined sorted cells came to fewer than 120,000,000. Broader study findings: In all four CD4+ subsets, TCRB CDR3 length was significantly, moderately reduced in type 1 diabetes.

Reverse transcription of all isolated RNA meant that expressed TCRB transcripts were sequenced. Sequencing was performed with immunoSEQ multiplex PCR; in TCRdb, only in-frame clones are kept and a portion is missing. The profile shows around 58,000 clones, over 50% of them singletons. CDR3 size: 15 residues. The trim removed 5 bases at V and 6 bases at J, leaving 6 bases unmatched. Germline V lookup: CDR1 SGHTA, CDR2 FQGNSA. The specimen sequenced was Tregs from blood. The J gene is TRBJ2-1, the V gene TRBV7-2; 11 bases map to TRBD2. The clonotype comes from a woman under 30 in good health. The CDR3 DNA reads TGTGCCAGCAGCCGAAATAGCGGGGGGGCCAATGAGCAGTTCTTC. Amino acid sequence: CASSRNSGGANEQFF.